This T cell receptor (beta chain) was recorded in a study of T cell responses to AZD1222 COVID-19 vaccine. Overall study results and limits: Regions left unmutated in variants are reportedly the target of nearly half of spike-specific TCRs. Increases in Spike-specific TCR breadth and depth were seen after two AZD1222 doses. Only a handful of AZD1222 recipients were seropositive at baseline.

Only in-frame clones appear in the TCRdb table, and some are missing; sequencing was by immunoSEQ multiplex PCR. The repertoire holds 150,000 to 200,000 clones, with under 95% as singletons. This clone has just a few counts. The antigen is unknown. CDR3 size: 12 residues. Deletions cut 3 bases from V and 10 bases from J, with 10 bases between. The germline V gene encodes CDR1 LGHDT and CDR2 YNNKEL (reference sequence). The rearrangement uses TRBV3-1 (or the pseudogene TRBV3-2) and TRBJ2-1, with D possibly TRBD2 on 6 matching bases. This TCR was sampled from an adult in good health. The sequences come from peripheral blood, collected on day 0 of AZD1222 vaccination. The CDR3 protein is CASSQVGGEQFF. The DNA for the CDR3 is TGTGCCAGCAGCCAGGTGGGAGGAGAGCAGTTCTTC.